This T cell receptor beta chain is from a study of blood T cell repertoires in COVID-19. Participant reports of clinical history set cohort assignment. Profiled with immunoSEQ multiplex PCR; TCRdb holds only in-frame clones, not every one. Among a few hundred thousand clones listed, roughly nine tenths were seen once. The receptor comes from a human donor in a cohort exposed to, infected with or recovered from COVID-19 (not recorded which). The donor label of this sample is uncertain. Input material: PBMCs or T cells enriched from blood (not recorded which).

CDR3 nucleotides: TGTGCCAGCAGCTTCGGGAGCGAGCAGTACTTC. The encoded protein is CASSFGSEQYF. The chain carries TRBV9 and TRBJ2-7, with D maybe TRBD2 (6 bases). V dropped 4 bases and J dropped 6 bases, with 8 bases sitting between them. Germline-derived CDR1 and CDR2 are SGDLS and YYNGEE. This CDR3 has 11 residues.